This T cell receptor beta chain is drawn from a study of blood T cell repertoires in COVID-19. Study summary: Both acute and convalescent COVID-19 samples were obtained from the United States, Italy and Spain. From T cells, B-cell-depleted T cells, or PBMCs came the material, which was cDNA or gDNA.

The CDR3 has 13 residues. The V and J ends lost 2 bases and 4 bases respectively, with 6 bases between them. Germline V gene sequence: CDR1 MNHEY, CDR2 SVGAGI. As processed by the authors: Scientists estimated how many nucleated cells there were by amplifying reference gene primers. The protocol was immunoSEQ multiplex PCR, while the TCRdb copy is restricted to in-frame clones and leaves out a portion. That table supplies the V and J calls and clone size; D and trimming were determined from the DNA. Here the sample spans about 110,000 clones, around four fifths being singletons. The sequencing input was peripheral blood. The chain recombines TRBV6-5 with TRBJ2-1; D gene unclear. The receptor was isolated from a woman aged 60-70 years with acute or convalescent COVID-19. CDR3 residues: CASSYPGYNEQFF. CDR3 DNA sequence: TGTGCCAGCAGTTACCCCGGGTACAATGAGCAGTTCTTC.